This T cell receptor (beta chain) originates from a study of post-analysis software for immune sequencing data. At the level of the study: Progressive-relapsing, secondary progressive and relapsing-remitting multiple sclerosis were among the disease courses included. Study conclusions and caveats: Same-batch samples co-clustered strongly by F measure. Patients showed TRBV5-6, TRBV5-1 and TRBV20-1 among roughly five TRBV segments more frequent than in controls.

Trimming cost V 1 base and J 0 bases, with 13 bases left between them. In germline, CDR1 is SGHRS, CDR2 YFSETQ. There are 16 residues in the CDR3. TCR beta cDNA libraries included unique molecular identifiers. A population of roughly 0.9 to 11 million T cells gave rise to around 530,000 cDNA molecules. TCRdb used MiXCR to reprocess the PCR reads, holding one entry per CDR3 protein. The sample shows approximately 350,000 distinct CDR3 sequences, approximately 33% of them seen only once. As to this clonotype: Its specificity is not known.

The TCR originated in a girl aged 5 to 17 with multiple sclerosis. The rearrangement uses TRBV5-1 and TRBJ1-2; unclear D gene. Material for sequencing was blood. The CDR3 here is CASSLNSPESNYGYTF. In DNA form, the CDR3 reads TGCGCCAGCAGCTTGAATAGTCCGGAGTCTAACTATGGCTACACCTTC.